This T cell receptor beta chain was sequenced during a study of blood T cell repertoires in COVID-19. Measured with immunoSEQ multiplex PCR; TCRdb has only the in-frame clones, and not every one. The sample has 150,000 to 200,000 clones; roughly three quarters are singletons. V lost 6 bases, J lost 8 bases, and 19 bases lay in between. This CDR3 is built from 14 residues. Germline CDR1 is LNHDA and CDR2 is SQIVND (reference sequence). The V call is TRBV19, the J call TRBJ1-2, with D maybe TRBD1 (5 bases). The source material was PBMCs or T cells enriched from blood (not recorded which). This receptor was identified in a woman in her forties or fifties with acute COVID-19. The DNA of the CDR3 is TGTGCCAGTAGCAATAGGGGAGGGGCTTTGGGCTACACCTTC. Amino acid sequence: CASSNRGGALGYTF. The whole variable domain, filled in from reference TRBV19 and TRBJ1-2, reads DGGITQSPKYLFRKEGQNVTLSCEQNLNHDAMYWYRQDPGQGLRLIYYSQIVNDFQKGDIAEGYSVSREKKESFPLTVTSAQKNPTAFYLCASSNRGGALGYTFGSGTRLTVV.